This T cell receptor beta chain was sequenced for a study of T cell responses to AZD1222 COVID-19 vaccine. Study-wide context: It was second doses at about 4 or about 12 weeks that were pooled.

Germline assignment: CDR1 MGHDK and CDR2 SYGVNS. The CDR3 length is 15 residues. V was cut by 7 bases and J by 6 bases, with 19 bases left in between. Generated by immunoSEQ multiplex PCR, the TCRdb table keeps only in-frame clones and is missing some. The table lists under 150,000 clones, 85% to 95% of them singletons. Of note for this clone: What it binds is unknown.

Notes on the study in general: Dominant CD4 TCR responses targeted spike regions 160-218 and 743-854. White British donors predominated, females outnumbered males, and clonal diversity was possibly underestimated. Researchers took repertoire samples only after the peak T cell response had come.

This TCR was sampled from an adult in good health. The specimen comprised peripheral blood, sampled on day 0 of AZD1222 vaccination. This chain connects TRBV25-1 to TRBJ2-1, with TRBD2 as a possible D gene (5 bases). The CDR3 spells CASTRAGSRGNEQFF. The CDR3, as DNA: TGTGCCAGCACCCGGGCGGGTTCACGGGGCAATGAGCAGTTCTTC. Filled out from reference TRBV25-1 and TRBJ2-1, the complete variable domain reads EADIYQTPRYLVIGTGKKITLECSQTMGHDKMYWYQQDPGMELHLIHYSYGVNSTEKGDLSSESTVSRIRTEHFPLTLESARPSHTSQYLCASTRAGSRGNEQFFGPGTRLTVL.